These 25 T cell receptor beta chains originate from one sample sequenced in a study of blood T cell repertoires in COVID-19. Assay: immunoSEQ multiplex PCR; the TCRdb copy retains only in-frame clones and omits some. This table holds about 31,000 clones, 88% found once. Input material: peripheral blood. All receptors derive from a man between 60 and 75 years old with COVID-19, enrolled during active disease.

This CDR3 reads CASSLADADRDEAFF. The CDR3 DNA reads as TGCGCCAGCAGCTTGGCCGACGCGGATCGGGATGAAGCTTTCTTT. J is TRBJ1-1 and V is TRBV5-1; D not resolved. This CDR3 has 15 residues. Germline V CDR1 and CDR2: SGHRS, YFSETQ. Trimming took off 0 bases at V and 7 bases at J, with 16 bases between the two ends.

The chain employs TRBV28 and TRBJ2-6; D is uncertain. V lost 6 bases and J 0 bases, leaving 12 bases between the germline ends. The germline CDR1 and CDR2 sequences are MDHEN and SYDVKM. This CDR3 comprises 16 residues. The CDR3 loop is CASSPTSGSGANVLTF. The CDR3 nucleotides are TGTGCCAGCAGCCCTACCTCGGGCTCTGGGGCCAACGTCCTGACTTTC.

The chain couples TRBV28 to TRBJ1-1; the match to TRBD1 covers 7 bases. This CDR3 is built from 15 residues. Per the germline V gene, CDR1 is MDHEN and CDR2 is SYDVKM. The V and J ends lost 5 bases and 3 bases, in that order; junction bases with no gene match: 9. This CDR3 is CASSASPGQHTEAFF. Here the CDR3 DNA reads TGTGCCAGCAGTGCTTCACCGGGACAGCACACTGAAGCTTTCTTT.

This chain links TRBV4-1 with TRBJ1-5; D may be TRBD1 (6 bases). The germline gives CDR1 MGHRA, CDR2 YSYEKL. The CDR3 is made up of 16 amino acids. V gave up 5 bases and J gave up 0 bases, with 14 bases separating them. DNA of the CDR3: TGCGCCAGCAGCGCTAGGACAGTTTATAGCAATCAGCCCCAGCATTTT. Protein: CASSARTVYSNQPQHF.

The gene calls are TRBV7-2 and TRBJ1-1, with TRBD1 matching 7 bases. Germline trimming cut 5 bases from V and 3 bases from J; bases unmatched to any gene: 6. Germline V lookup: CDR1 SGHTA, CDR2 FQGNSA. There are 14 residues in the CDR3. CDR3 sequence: CASSPEQGYTEAFF. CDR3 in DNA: TGTGCCAGCAGCCCCGAACAGGGGTACACTGAAGCTTTCTTT.

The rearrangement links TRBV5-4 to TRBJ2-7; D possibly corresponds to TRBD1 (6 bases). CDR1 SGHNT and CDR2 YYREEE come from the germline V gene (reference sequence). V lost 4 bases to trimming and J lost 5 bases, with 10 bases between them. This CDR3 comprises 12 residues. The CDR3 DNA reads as TGTGCCAGCAGCGAACAGGGAAACGAGCAGTACTTC. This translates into CASSEQGNEQYF.

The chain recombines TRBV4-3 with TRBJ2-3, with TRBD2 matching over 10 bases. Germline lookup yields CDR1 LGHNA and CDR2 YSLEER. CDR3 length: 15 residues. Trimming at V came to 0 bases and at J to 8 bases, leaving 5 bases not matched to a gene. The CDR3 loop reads CASSQEASGSGTQYF. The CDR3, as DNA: TGCGCCAGCAGCCAAGAGGCTAGCGGGAGCGGTACGCAGTATTTT.

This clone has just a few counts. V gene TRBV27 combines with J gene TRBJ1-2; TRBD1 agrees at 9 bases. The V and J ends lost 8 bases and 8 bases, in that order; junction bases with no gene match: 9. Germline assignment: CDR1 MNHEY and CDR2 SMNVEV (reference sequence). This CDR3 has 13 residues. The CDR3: CASSGQGERGYTF. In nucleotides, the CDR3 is TGTGCCAGCTCGGGACAGGGAGAGCGGGGCTACACCTTC.

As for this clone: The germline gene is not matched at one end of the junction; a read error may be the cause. The DNA of the CDR3 is TGTGCCAGTACTATACAGGAGGCTAACTATGGCTACACCTTC. It yields the protein CASTIQEANYGYTF. This sequence joins TRBV19 and TRBJ1-2; tentative D call: TRBD1 (5 bases). This CDR3 contains 14 residues. CDR1 and CDR2 (germline): LNHDA, SQIVND (reference sequence).

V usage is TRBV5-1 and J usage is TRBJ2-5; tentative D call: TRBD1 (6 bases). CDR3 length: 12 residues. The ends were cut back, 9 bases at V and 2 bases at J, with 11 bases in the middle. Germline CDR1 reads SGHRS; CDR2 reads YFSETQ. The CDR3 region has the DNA TGCGCCACCAAGGACAGTCAAGAGACCCAGTACTTC. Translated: CATKDSQETQYF.

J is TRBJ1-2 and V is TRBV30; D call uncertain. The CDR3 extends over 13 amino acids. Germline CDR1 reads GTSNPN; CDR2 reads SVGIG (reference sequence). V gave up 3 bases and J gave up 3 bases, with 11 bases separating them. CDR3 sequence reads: CAWSAQAYYGYTF. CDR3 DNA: TGTGCCTGGAGCGCCCAAGCATACTATGGCTACACCTTC.

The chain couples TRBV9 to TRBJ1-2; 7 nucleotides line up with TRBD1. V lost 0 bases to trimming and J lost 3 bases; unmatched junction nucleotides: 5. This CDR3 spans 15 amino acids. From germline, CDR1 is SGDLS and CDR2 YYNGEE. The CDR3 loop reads CASSVEGRGDYGYTF. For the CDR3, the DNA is TGTGCCAGCAGCGTAGAGGGCAGGGGGGACTATGGCTACACCTTC.

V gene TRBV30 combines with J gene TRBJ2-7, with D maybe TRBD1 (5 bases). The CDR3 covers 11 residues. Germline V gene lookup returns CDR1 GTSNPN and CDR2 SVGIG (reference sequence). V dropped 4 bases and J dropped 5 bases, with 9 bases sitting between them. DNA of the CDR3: TGTGCCTGGACAGGGTACAACGAGCAGTACTTC. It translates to CAWTGYNEQYF. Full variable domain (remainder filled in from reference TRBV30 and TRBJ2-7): SQTIHQWPATLVQPVGSPLSLECTVEGTSNPNLYWYRQAAGRGLQLLFYSVGIGQISSEVPQNLSASRPQDRQFILSSKKLLLSDSGFYLCAWTGYNEQYFGPGTRLTVT.

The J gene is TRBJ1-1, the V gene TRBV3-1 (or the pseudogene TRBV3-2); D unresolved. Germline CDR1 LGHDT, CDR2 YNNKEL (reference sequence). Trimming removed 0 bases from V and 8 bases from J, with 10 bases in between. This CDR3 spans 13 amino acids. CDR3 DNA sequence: TGTGCCAGCAGCCAAGATAGAGGCAGAGAAGCTTTCTTT. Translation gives CASSQDRGREAFF.

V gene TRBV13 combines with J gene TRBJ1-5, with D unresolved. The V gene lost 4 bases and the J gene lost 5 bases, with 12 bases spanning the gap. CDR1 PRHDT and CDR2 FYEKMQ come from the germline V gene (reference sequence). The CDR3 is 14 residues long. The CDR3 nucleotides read TGTGCCAGCAGCTCCCGTCCCGAGGATCAGCCCCAGCATTTT. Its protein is CASSSRPEDQPQHF. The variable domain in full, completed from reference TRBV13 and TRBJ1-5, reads AAGVIQSPRHLIKEKRETATLKCYPIPRHDTVYWYQQGPGQDPQFLISFYEKMQSDKGSIPDRFSAQQFSDYHSELNMSSLELGDSALYFCASSSRPEDQPQHFGDGTRLSIL.

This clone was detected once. The CDR3 loop reads CASSPGDNYGYTF. CDR3 coding DNA: TGTGCCAGCTCCCCGGGAGATAACTATGGCTACACCTTC. This chain uses TRBV28 with TRBJ1-2; no reliable D call. The CDR3 runs 13 residues. Germline values: CDR1 MDHEN, CDR2 SYDVKM. V was pared by 8 bases and J by 1 base, with 11 bases between.

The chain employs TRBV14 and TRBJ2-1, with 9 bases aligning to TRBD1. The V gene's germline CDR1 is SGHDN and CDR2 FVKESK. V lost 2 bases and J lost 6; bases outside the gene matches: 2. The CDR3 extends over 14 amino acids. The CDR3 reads CASSQPGQGNEQFF. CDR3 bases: TGTGCCAGCAGCCAACCGGGACAGGGCAATGAGCAGTTCTTC.

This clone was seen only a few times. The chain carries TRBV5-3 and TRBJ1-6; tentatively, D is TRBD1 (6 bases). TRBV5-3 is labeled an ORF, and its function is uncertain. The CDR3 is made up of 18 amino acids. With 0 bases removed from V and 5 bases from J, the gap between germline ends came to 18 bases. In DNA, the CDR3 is TGTGCCAGAAGCTTGGACAGGGAAGTCGTTCTGGATAATTCACCCCTCCACTTT. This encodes CARSLDREVVLDNSPLHF.

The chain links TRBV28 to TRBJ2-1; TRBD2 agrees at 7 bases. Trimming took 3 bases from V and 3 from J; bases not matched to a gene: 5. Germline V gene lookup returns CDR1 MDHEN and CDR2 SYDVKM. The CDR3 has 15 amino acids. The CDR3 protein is CASSLRGKGYNEQFF. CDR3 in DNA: TGTGCCAGCAGTTTGCGGGGGAAAGGCTACAATGAGCAGTTCTTC.

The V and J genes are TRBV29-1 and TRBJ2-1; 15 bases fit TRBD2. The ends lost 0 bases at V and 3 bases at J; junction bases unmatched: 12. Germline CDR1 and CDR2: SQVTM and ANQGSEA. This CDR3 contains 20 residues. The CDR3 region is CSVEDHNGTSGRRLYNEQFF. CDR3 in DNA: TGCAGCGTTGAAGATCATAATGGGACTAGCGGGAGGCGACTCTACAATGAGCAGTTCTTC.

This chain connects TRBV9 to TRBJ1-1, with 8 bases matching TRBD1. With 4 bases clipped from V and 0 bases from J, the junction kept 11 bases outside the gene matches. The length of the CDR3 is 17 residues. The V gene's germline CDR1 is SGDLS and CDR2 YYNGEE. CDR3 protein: CASSSTGEVGMNTEAFF. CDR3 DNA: TGTGCCAGCAGCTCGACAGGGGAAGTTGGTATGAACACTGAAGCTTTCTTT. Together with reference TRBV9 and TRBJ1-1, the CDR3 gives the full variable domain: DSGVTQTPKHLITATGQRVTLRCSPRSGDLSVYWYQQSLDQGLQFLIQYYNGEERAKGNILERFSAQQFPDLHSELNLSSLELGDSALYFCASSSTGEVGMNTEAFFGQGTRLTVV.

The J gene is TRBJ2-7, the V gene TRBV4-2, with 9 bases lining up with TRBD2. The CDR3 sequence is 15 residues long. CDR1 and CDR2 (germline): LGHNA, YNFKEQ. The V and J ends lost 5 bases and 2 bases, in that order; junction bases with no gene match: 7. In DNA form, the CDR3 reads TGTGCCAGCAGCGTCTCGACTAGCGGCGCCTACGAGCAGTACTTC. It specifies CASSVSTSGAYEQYF.

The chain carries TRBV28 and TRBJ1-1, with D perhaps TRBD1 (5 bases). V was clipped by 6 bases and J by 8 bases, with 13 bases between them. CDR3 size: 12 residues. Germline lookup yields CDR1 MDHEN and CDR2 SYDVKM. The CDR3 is CASSPDRYEAFF. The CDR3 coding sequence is TGTGCCAGCAGCCCCGACAGATACGAAGCTTTCTTT.

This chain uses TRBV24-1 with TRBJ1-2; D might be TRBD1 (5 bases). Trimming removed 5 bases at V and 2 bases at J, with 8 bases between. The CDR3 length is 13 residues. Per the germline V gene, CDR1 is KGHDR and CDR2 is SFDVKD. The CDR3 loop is CATSGSGNYGYTF. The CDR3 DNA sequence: TGTGCCACCAGTGGTTCAGGGAACTATGGCTACACCTTC.

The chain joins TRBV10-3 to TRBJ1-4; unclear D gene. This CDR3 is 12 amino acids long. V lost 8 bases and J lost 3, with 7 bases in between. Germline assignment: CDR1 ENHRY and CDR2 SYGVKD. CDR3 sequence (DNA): TGTGCCATCTCAGGTCCTAATGAAAAACTGTTTTTT. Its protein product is CAISGPNEKLFF.